This T cell receptor (beta chain) emerged from a study of cytomegalovirus exposure and HLA in healthy donors (TCRdb year 2017). The study in broad terms: An earlier analysis of approximately 640 of the donors reported about 250 Gb of sequence data and 117 million unique TCR beta sequences from roughly 180 million T cells. Every repertoire in the discovery cohort had been generated on one and the same sequencing platform. High-throughput TCR immunosequencing, statistical association of individual TCRs with disease status, and machine learning were combined to predict cytomegalovirus infection status. Roughly 300 gigabases of sequencing data and around 80 million unique TCR sequences made up an early release that covered roughly 670 HLA-typed donors. Along with the approximately 670-subject first cohort, a separate validation cohort of over a hundred different subjects was used. In the later analysis, no new phenotypic data were used to find candidate immune exposures; instead, reliance was placed on TCR beta sequences and their occurrence across donors. In an earlier analysis of 587 of the donors, high-throughput TCR beta sequencing was used to judge whether each TCR beta V gene segment behaved as functional or pseudogenic. In a later analysis, previously published TCR beta repertoires from about 640 donors were re-analyzed and high-resolution HLA genotyping was added so that TCR occurrence patterns could be studied. The aim of the study was to test whether cataloging public T cell receptors could identify signatures of past pathogen exposure. Among almost 400 genotyped donors of the cohort, an average of about 240,000 unique TCR beta nucleotide sequences were sequenced per donor, roughly 20% of them non-productive. Donor age, sex, ethnicity and CMV serostatus were compiled alongside the repertoire data. HLA typing covered class I and class II loci at four-digit resolution. Roughly 5 DR-DQ haplotypes were handled as single units for association and clustering, since linkage in the cohort was strong. In a later genetic analysis, genome-wide SNP genotypes for about 55% of the 666 donors were used, and that subset was treated as a discovery cohort. The number of donors typed differed by locus, with roughly 629-640 for A, B, C, DRB1 and DQB1, roughly 520 for DQA1, under 610 for DPA1, and over 400 for DPB1. Using immunosequencing, the study profiled T cell repertoires from 550 to 750 subjects and related those repertoires to cytomegalovirus serostatus. The genetic ancestry cluster associated with self-reported Caucasian donors included over 80% of the 398 genotyped donors. Study-wide conclusions, independent of this receptor: A later genetic analysis associated a missense DCLRE1C variant with V-gene and J-gene trimming of TCR beta chains, and an independent cohort replicated the association. The cohort was sequenced for TCR beta chains only, and without alpha or paired-chain data the features that could be detected were limited. Some IMGT-functional V segments, including TRBV6-2 and TRBV6-3, could not be distinguished by the 87-base-pair reads and were therefore excluded. A further reported finding was that TCR beta sequences accurately predicted the HLA-A and HLA-B alleles for most subjects in the first cohort. Because HLA typing was unavailable for some donors at each locus, only the typed subset was used in association tests. The authors suggested that the approach could potentially be generalized to other disease states and immunological phenotypes. According to a later genetic analysis, donors in an Asian-associated ancestry cluster had fewer N-insertions in productive TCRs than the approximately 690-donor mean. In a later analysis, about 17,000 TCR beta sequences were associated with specific HLA alleles at a false discovery rate of 0.05. Correlated functional status among segregating V segments might reflect linkage disequilibrium, but an unknown experimental factor could not be ruled out. The study gave a list of under 200 TCR beta chains associated with cytomegalovirus. In a later analysis, TCR association rates were found to vary across HLA loci, with the most associated TCRs seen for DRB1 alleles and the fewest for HLA-C alleles. The sequencing pipeline was judged likely to have produced a cluster of highly shared sequence variants as a technical artifact. Immune exposure information for the cohort was limited to CMV serostatus. Sequencing depth was assumed to be roughly uniform across donors in the presence/absence analyses, though that assumption may not hold. In an earlier analysis of around 600 of the donors, most TCR beta V segments appeared in productive rearrangements about 90% or about 30% of the time, broadly matching IMGT annotations. In vitro tests confirmed that a few of the cytomegalovirus-associated TCR beta chains recognize cytomegalovirus antigens. The earlier analysis of approximately 560 of the donors excluded roughly 17 rarely observed V segments, including chromosome 9 orphons, because counts were too low. In a later analysis, HLA-associated TCR beta chains were found to be more clonally expanded and to have lower generation probabilities than equally common non-associated chains. The classifier was reported to diagnose cytomegalovirus status with high specificity and sensitivity in both the original cohort and the validation cohort. Several of the top co-occurrence clusters appeared to be linked to parvovirus B19, influenza, CMV and Epstein-Barr virus, according to a later analysis. Most CMV-associated TCR beta chains appeared to be HLA-restricted in a later analysis, and the HLA associations seemed to be driven largely by CMV exposure. Most TCR sequences were observed very rarely across donors, whereas some public TCRs were present in many individuals. Strong co-occurrence of HLA alleles, especially DR and DQ, made assigning TCR associations to individual alleles difficult.

The cohort was made up of around 720 healthy bone marrow donors. At the time of sampling, all cohort members were nominally healthy, though unrecorded immune exposures were likely present. The donor was CMV seropositive and was included in the group of almost 300 seropositive cohort members. A peripheral blood sample was collected from each donor, and TCR beta sequencing was performed on peripheral blood mononuclear cells. Genomic DNA extraction from the blood cell samples was performed with the Qiagen DNeasy Blood Extraction Kit. With respect to this clone: This receptor's antigen is unknown. No clone much larger than this one lies a single base away; base qualities are absent.

The library was made by the immunoSEQ multiplex PCR assay. A mixture of 60 forward primers for TCR Vbeta segments and 13 reverse primers for TCR Jbeta segments was used in the multiplex PCR. A multiplex PCR assay on genomic DNA amplified the CDR3 region of rearranged TCR beta genes. On the Illumina HiSeq System, the amplified TCR beta libraries were sequenced as 87-base-pair reads. The source study handled its data this way. A later analysis tallied roughly 80 million unique TCR beta chains across the 666 repertoires, and about 12 million of those chains were shared by two or more donors. A nearest-neighbor algorithm error-corrected the raw reads and collapsed the reads into unique sequences, merging closely related sequences to remove PCR and sequencing errors. V, D and J gene segments were assigned by aligning CDR3 sequences to IMGT reference sequences. For a sequence to be retained, at least a six-nucleotide match to both a V gene segment and a J gene segment was required. A rearrangement counted as productive if the CDR3 had no stop codons and remained in frame with V and J, and every other rearrangement counted as non-productive. CDR3 was defined by IMGT convention, running from the second conserved V-encoded cysteine to the conserved J-encoded phenylalanine. The earlier analysis of about 530 of the donors excluded any sequence lacking an unambiguous match to a single V gene segment. In an earlier analysis of 450 to 700 of the donors, V segments were called functional above 56.7% productive rearrangements and were called segregating when the between-donor standard deviation exceeded 5%. A statistical classification framework was built for diagnosing cytomegalovirus status from the catalog of TCR beta chain sequences. In a later analysis, V and J genes were assigned by comparing TCR nucleotide sequences against IMGT/GENE-DB human TR gene sequences. In a later analysis, CDR3 sequences and most-parsimonious VDJ recombination scenarios were assigned using the TCRdist pipeline. In a later analysis, every TCR beta chain was defined by the combination of its CDR3 amino acid sequence and its V-gene family, and reads without a unique V-gene family were dropped. To address suspected cross-contamination and a sequencing artifact, a later analysis removed 592 highly shared, low-generation-probability nucleotide sequences. For each public chain, a later analysis derived a clonal expansion index from normalized ranks of inferred template counts within each repertoire. Generation probabilities in a later analysis came from a VDJ recombination model fitted to out-of-frame rearrangements, and those results were checked against IGoR. In a later analysis, TCR-TCR, TCR-HLA and TCR-CMV co-occurrence was scored with hypergeometric tests, and a repertoire-size bias correction was applied to TCR pairs. A later analysis estimated false discovery rates by permuting HLA or CMV assignments 20 times. In a later analysis, co-occurring TCRs were grouped using DBSCAN, with TCRdist sequence similarity added in when clustering inside HLA-allele-positive subsets. Repertoires with fewer than 30,000 or more than 120,000 public chains, plus five repertoires with anomalous nucleotide sharing, were excluded from co-occurrence clustering. Held by TCRdb, this immuneACCESS table contains in-frame sequences only and omits some clones. Under half of the omission traces to an unresolved V gene where checked; the cause of the rest is unknown. The V and J calls and clone size are taken from that table; D and trimming were inferred from the DNA. The sample yields around 70,000 clones; less than 80% were counted once. In total, the top ten clones hold over 10% of the sample.

From the cysteine up to the phenylalanine, the CDR3 has a length of 14 residues. Kept here is only the CDR3 DNA, which spans 42 bases and is read in frame from base 1. According to the germline V gene, CDR1 reads MGHRA and CDR2 reads YSYEKL. After removal of 0 bases from V and 5 bases from J, the junction retains 2 bases not matched to a gene. The specimen sequenced was PBMCs. This TCR was recovered from a woman aged 40 to 49 in good health and CMV-seropositive. Recombination connected TRBV4-1 to TRBJ2-3; TRBD2 matches 7 bases in the middle. The sequenced DNA is TGCGCCAGCAGCCAAGAGGGCGGGGGAGATACGCAGTATTTT. This yields the protein CASSQEGGGDTQYF.